This record concerns one T cell receptor (beta chain) sequence. As yet, its antigen is unknown. Amplification used 60 Vbeta primers and 13 Jbeta primers. Produced via immunoSEQ multiplex PCR; TCRdb's table is partial and in-frame only. The sample shows some 190,000 clones, about 89% of them seen only once. The sample is drawn from a study of cytomegalovirus exposure and HLA in healthy donors. The overall study: Unique TCRs numbering some 93 million, obtained from HLA-typed donors, made up an early data release.

Deletions cut 5 bases from V and 5 bases from J, with 18 bases between. The CDR3 length is 15 residues. Germline V gene data show CDR1 as SGHNT and CDR2 as YENEEA. Study observations and caveats: Roughly uniform sequencing depth across donors was assumed, possibly incorrectly.

The sequence derives from a man younger than 45 in good health and CMV-seronegative. Source material: PBMCs. This sequence joins TRBV11-3 and TRBJ2-5; weak D call: TRBD1 (6 bases). The CDR3: CASSRADRPMETQYF. Here the CDR3 DNA reads TGTGCCAGCAGCCGCGCCGACAGGCCCATGGAGACCCAGTACTTC.